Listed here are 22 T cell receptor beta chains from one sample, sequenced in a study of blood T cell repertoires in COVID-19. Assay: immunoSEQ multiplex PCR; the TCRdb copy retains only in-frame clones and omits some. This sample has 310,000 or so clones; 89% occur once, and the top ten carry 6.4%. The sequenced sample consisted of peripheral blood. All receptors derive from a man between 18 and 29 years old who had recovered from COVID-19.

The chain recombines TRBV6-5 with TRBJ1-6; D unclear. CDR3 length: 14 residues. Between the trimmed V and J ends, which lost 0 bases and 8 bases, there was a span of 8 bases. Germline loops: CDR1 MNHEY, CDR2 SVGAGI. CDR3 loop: CASSYSGRDSPLHF. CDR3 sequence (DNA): TGTGCCAGCAGTTACTCCGGGAGAGATTCACCCCTCCACTTT.

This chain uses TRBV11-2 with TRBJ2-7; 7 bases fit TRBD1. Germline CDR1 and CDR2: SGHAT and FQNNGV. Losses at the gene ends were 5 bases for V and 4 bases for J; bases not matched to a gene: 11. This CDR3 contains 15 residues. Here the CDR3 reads CASSLTGTEKYEQYF. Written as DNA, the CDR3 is TGTGCCAGCAGCCTAACCGGGACAGAAAAGTACGAGCAGTACTTC.

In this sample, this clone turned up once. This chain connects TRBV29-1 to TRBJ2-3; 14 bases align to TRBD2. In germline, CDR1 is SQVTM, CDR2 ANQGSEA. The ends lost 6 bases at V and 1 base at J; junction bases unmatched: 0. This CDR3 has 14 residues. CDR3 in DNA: TGCAGCGTGACTAGCGGGGGGGGCACAGATACGCAGTATTTT. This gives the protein CSVTSGGGTDTQYF.

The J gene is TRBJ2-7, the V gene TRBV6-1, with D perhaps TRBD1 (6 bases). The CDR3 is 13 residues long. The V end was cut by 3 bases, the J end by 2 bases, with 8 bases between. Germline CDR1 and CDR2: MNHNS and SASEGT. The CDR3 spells CASSDYRAYEQYF. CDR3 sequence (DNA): TGTGCCAGCAGTGATTACAGGGCCTACGAGCAGTACTTC.

The CDR3 loop is CASSYPGGGTYEQYF. In DNA form, the CDR3 reads TGTGCCAGCAGTTATCCCGGCGGGGGGACCTACGAGCAGTACTTC. The V gene is TRBV6-5, the J gene TRBJ2-7; 8 bases map to TRBD2. V was pared by 3 bases and J by 2 bases, with 6 bases of the junction left unmatched. CDR1 and CDR2 (germline): MNHEY, SVGAGI. CDR3 length: 15 residues.

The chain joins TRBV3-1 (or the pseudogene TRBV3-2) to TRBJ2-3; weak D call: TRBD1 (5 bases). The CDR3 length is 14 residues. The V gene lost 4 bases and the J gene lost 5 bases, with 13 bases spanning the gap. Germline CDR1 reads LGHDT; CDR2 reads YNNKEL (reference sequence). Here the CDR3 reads CASSRGRVGDTQYF. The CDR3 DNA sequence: TGTGCCAGCAGCCGCGGCAGGGTGGGAGATACGCAGTATTTT.

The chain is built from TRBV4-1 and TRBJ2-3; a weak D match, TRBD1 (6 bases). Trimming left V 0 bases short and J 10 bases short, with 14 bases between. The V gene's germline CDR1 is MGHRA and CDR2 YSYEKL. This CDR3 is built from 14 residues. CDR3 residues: CASSQDSDRASQYF. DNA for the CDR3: TGCGCCAGCAGCCAAGATTCGGACAGAGCATCGCAGTATTTT.

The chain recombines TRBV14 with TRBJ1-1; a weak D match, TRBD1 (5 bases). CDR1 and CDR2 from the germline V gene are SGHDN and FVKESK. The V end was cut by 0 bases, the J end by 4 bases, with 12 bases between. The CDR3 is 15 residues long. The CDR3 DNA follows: TGTGCCAGCAGCCAAGAGGAGGGGCTTAGCACTGAAGCTTTCTTT. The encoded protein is CASSQEEGLSTEAFF.

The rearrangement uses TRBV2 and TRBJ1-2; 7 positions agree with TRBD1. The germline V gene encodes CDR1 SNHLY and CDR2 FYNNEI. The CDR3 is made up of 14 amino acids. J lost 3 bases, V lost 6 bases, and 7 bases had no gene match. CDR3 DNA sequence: TGTGCCAGCAGGGGCACAGGGGAGCACTATGGCTACACCTTC. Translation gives CASRGTGEHYGYTF.

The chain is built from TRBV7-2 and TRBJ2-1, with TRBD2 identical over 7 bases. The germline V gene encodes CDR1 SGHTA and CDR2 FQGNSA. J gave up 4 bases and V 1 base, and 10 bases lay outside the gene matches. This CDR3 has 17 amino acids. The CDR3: CASSLVSASGVYNEQFF. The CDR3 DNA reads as TGTGCCAGCAGCTTAGTGTCGGCTAGCGGAGTTTACAATGAGCAGTTCTTC.

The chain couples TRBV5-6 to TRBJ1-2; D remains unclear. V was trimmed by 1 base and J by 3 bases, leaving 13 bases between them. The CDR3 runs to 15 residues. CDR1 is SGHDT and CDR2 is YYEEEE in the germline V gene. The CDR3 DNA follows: TGTGCCAGCAGCTTGAAAACCTCAGATCACTATGGCTACACCTTC. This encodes CASSLKTSDHYGYTF.

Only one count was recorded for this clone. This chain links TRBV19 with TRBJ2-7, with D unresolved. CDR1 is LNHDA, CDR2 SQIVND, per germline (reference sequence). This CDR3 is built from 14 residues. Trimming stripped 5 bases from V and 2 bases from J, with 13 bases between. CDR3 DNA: TGTGCCAGTAGTGTAAATACAGCTCCCTACGAGCAGTACTTC. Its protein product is CASSVNTAPYEQYF.

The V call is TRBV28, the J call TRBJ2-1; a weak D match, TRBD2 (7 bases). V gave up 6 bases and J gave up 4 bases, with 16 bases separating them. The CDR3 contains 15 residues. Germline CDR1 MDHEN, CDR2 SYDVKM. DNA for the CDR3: TGTGCCAGCAGCCCCACAGGGAGGGGGTACAATGAGCAGTTCTTC. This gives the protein CASSPTGRGYNEQFF.

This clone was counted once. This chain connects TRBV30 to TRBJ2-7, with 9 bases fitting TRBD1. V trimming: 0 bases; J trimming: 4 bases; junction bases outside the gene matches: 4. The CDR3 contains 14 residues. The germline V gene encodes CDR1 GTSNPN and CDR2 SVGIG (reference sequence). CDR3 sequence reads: CAWSVSGQGYEQYF. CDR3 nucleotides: TGTGCCTGGAGTGTCTCGGGACAGGGATACGAGCAGTACTTC.

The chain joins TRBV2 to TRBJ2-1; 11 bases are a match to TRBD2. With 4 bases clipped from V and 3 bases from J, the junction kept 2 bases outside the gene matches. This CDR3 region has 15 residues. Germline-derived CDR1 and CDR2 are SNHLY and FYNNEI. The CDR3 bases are TGTGCCAGCAGTGCCGGACTAGCGGGCTACAATGAGCAGTTCTTC. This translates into CASSAGLAGYNEQFF.

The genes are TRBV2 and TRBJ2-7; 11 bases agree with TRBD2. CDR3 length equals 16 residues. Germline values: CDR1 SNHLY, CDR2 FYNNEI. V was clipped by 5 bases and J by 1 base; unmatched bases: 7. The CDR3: CASSRTSGLYSYEQYF. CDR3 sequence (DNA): TGTGCCAGCAGTCGGACTAGCGGGCTCTATTCCTACGAGCAGTACTTC.

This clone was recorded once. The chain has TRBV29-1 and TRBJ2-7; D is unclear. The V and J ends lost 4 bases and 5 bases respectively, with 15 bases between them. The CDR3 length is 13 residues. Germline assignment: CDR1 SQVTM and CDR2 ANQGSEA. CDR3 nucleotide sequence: TGCAGCGTTGGTCTAGGAGTTATTAACGAGCAGTACTTC. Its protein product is CSVGLGVINEQYF.

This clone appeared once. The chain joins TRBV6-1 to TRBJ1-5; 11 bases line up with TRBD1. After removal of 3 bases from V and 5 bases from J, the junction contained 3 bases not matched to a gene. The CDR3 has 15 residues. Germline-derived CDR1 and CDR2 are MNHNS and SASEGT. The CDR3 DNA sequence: TGTGCCAGCAGTGACCGGACAGGGGGCGATCAGCCCCAGCATTTT. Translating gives CASSDRTGGDQPQHF.

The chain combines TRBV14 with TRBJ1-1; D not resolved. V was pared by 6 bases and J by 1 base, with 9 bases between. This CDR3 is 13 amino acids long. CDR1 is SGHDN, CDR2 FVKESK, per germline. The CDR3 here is CASRLARNTEAFF. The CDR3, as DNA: TGTGCCAGCAGACTAGCCCGGAACACTGAAGCTTTCTTT.

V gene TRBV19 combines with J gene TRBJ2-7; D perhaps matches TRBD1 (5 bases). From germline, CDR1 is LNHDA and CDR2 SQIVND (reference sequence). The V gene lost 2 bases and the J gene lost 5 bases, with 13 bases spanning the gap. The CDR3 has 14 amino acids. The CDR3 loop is CASSIRQWVDEQYF. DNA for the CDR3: TGTGCCAGTAGTATAAGACAGTGGGTTGACGAGCAGTACTTC.

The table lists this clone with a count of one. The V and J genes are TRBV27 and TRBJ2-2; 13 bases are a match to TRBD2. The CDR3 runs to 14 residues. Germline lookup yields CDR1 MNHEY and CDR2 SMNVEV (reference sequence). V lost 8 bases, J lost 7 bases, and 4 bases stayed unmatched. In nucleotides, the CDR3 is TGTGCCAGCCGAGGACTAGCGGGGGTCGGGGAGCTGTTTTTT. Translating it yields CASRGLAGVGELFF.

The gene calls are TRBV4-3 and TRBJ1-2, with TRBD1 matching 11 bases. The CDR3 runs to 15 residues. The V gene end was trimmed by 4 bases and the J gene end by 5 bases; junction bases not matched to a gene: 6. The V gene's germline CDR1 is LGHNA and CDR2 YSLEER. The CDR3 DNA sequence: TGCGCCAGCAGCCCTCCGGACAGGGGGCGATATGGCTACACCTTC. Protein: CASSPPDRGRYGYTF.